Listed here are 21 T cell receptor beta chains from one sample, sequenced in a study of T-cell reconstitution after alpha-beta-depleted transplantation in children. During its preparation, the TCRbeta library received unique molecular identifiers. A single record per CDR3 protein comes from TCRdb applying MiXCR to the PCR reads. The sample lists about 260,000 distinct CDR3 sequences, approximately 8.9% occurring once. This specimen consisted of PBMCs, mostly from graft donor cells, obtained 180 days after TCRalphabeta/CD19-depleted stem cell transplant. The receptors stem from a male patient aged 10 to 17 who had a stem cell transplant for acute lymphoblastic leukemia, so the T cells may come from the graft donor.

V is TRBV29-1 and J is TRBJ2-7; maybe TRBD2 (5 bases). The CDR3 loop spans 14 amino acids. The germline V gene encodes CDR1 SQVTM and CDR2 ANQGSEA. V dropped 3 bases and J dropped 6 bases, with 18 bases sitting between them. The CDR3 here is CSVEGRPGYSEQYF. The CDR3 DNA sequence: TGCAGCGTTGAGGGTCGGCCGGGATATTCCGAGCAGTACTTC.

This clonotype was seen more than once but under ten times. This chain's CDR3 is CASSQDRGDRRPSNQPQHF. The DNA of the CDR3 is TGCGCCAGCAGCCAAGATCGGGGAGACAGGAGACCTAGCAATCAGCCCCAGCATTTT. The chain is built from TRBV4-1 and TRBJ1-5; possible D gene TRBD1, 6 bases. This CDR3 has 19 amino acids. Germline CDR1 reads MGHRA; CDR2 reads YSYEKL. The V and J ends lost 0 bases and 0 bases respectively, with 18 bases between them.

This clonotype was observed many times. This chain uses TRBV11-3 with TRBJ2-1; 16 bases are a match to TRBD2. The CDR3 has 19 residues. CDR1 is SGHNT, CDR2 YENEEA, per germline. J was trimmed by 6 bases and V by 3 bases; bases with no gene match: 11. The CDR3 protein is CASSFLLLGLAGGSNEQFF. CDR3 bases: TGTGCCAGCAGCTTCCTACTACTGGGACTAGCGGGGGGGTCCAATGAGCAGTTCTTC.

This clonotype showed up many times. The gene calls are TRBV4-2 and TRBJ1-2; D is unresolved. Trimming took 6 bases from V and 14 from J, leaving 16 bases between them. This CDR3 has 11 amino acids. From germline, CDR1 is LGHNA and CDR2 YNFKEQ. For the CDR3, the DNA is TGTGCCAGCAGTTCCCTTGGTGTGGGGACCTTC. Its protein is CASSSLGVGTF.

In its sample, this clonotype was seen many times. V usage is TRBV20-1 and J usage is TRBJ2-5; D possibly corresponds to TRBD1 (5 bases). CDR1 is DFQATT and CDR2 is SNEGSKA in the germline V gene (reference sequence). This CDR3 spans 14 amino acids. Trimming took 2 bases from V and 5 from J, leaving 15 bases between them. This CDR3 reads CSARRQGRRETQYF. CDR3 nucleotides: TGCAGTGCTAGAAGGCAGGGTCGGCGGGAGACCCAGTACTTC.

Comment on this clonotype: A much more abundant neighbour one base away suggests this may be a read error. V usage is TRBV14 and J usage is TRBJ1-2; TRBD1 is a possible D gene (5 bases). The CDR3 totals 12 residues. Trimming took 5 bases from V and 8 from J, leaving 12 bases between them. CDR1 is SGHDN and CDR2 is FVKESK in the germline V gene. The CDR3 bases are TGTGCCAGCAGCAAGTGCTGGGGCGGCTACACCTTC. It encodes CASSKCWGGYTF.

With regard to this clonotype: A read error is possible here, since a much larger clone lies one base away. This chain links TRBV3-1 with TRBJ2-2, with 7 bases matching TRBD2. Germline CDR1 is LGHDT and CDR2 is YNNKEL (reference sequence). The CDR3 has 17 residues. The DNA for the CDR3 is TGTGCCACCAGCCAGGAACTAGCGCTTTCGAACACCGGGGAGCTGTTTTTT. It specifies CATSQELALSNTGELFF.

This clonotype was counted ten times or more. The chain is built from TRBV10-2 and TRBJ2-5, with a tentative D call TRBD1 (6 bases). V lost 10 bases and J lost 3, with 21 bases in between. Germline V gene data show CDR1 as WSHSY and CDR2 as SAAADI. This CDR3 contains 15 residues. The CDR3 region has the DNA TGCGCCACTTGGGGACACCCACTCTCGGAAGAGACCCAGTACTTC. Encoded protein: CATWGHPLSEETQYF.

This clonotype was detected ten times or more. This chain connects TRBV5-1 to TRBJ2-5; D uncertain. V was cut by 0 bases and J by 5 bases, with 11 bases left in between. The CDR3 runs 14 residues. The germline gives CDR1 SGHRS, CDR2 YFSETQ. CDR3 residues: CASSLVSVLETQYF. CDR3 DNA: TGCGCCAGCAGCTTGGTGTCCGTCCTGGAGACCCAGTACTTC.

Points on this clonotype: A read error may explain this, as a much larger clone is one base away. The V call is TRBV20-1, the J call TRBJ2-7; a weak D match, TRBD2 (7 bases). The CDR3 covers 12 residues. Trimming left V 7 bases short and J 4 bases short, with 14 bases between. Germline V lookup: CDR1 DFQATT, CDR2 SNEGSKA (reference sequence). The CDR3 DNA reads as TGCAGTGGGGGGGGCACTCCTTACGAGCAGTACTTC. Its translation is CSGGGTPYEQYF.

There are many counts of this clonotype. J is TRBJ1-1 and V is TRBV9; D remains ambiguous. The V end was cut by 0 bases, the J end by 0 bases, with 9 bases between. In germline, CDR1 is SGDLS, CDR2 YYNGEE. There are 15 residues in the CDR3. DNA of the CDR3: TGTGCCAGCAGCGTAGCTGCAGGCCTGAACACTGAAGCTTTCTTT. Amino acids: CASSVAAGLNTEAFF. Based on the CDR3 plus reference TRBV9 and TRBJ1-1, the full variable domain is DSGVTQTPKHLITATGQRVTLRCSPRSGDLSVYWYQQSLDQGLQFLIQYYNGEERAKGNILERFSAQQFPDLHSELNLSSLELGDSALYFCASSVAAGLNTEAFFGQGTRLTVV.

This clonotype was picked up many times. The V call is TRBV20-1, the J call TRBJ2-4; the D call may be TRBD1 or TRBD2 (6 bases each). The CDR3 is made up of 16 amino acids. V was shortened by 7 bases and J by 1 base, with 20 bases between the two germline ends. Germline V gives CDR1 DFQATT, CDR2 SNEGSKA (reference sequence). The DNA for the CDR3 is TGCAGTGTTCCCTACCCGGGGGCCGCTGCCAAAAACATTCAGTACTTC. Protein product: CSVPYPGAAAKNIQYF.

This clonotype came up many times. This CDR3 reads CASSSGQGDGYTF. CDR3 DNA sequence: TGCGCCAGCAGCTCGGGACAGGGGGATGGCTACACCTTC. J is TRBJ1-2 and V is TRBV5-1, with 11 bases lining up with TRBD1. The CDR3 is 13 amino acids. The germline V gene has CDR1 SGHRS and CDR2 YFSETQ. With 3 bases clipped from V and 6 bases from J, the junction kept 1 base outside the gene matches.

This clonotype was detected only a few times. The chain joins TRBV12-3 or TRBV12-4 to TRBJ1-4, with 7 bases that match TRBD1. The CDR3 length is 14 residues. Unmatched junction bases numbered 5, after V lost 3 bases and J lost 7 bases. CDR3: CASSFGQGGEKLFF. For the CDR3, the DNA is TGTGCCAGCAGTTTCGGGCAGGGGGGTGAAAAACTGTTTTTT.

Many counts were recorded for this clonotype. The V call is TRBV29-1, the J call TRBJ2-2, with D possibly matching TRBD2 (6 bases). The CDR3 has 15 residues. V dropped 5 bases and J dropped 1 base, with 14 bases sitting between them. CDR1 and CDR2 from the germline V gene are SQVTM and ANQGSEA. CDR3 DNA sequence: TGCAGCGTTCGATCGGGACTCCTGAACACCGGGGAGCTGTTTTTT. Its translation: CSVRSGLLNTGELFF.

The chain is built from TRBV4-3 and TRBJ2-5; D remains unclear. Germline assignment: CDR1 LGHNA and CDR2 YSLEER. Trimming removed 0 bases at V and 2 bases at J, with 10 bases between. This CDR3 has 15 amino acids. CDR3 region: CASSQERNHQETQYF. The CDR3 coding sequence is TGCGCCAGCAGCCAAGAAAGGAACCATCAAGAGACCCAGTACTTC.

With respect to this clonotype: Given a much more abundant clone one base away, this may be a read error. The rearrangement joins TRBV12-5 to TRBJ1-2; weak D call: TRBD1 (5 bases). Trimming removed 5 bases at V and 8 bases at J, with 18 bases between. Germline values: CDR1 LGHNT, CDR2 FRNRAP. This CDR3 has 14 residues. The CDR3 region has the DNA TGTGCTAGTGGTCTCCCTACGGACAATGAAGGCTACACCTTC. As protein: CASGLPTDNEGYTF.

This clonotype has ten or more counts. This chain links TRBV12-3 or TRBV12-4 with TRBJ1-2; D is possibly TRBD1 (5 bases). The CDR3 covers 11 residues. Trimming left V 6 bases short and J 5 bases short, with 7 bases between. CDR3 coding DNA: TGTGCCAGCAGAGGGGTATATGGCTACACCTTC. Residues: CASRGVYGYTF.

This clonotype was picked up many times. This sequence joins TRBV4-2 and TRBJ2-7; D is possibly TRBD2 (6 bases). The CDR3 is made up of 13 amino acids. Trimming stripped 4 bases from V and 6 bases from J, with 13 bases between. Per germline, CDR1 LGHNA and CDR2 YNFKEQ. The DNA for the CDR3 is TGTGCCAGCAGCCCTGATGGGACTCGCGAGCAGTACTTC. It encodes CASSPDGTREQYF.

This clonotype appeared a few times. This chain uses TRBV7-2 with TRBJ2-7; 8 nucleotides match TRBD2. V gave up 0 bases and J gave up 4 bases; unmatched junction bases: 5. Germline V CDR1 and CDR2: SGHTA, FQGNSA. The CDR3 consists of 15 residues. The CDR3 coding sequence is TGTGCCAGCAGCTTAGCGTCGGGGGGGTTGTACGAGCAGTACTTC. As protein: CASSLASGGLYEQYF.

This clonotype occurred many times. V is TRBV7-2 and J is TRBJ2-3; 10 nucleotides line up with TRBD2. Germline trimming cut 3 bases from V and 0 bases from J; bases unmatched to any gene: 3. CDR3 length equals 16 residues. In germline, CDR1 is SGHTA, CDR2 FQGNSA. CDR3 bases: TGTGCCAGCAGCTTCCGAGCGGGGGGGAGCACAGATACGCAGTATTTT. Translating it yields CASSFRAGGSTDTQYF.